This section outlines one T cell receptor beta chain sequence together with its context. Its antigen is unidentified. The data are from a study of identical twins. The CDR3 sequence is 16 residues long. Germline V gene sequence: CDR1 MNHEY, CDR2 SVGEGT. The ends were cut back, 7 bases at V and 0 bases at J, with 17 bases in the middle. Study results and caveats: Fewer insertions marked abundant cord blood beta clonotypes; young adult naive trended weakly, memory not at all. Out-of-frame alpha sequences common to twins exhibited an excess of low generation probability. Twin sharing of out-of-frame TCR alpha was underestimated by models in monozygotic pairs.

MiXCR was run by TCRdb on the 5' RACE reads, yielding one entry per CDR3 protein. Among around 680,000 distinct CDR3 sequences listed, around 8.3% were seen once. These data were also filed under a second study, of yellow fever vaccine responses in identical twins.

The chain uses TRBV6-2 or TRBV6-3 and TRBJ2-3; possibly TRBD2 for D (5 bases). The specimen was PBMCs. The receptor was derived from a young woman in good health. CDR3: CASTYLLERSTDTQYF. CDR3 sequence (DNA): TGTGCCAGCACCTACTTACTCGAGCGGAGCACAGATACGCAGTATTTT.